This T cell receptor (beta chain) is drawn from a study of cytotoxic CD8 clonotypes in ibrutinib-treated CLL. This CDR3 has 13 amino acids. The V gene lost 2 bases and the J gene lost 2 bases, with 6 bases spanning the gap. Germline V gives CDR1 LNHDA, CDR2 SQIVND (reference sequence). This table comes from immunoSEQ multiplex PCR, and its TCRdb copy is limited to in-frame clones, with some not included. The sample includes more than 85,000 clones, approximately 82% seen only once; the top ten take around 30%. The clonotype was recovered from a human donor with chronic lymphocytic leukemia. The input for sequencing was PBMCs, taken after 12 months of ibrutinib treatment. This chain connects TRBV19 to TRBJ1-1; D is unclear. The CDR3, as DNA: TGTGCCAGTAGTATATTTACCAACACTGAAGCTTTCTTT. As protein: CASSIFTNTEAFF.